The 12 T cell receptor beta chains given below trace back to one sample, sequenced in a study of Ad26.COV2.S vaccination and SARS-CoV-2 variants. Sequencing used immunoSEQ multiplex PCR; TCRdb keeps in-frame clones, though not all of them. The data show some 350,000 clones, about 90% seen once. The treatment was: roughly 18 received Ad26.COV2.S at low or high dose, single or two shots; several received placebo; per-sample allocation not given. Samples came from day 63 after the first vaccine or placebo injection. The starting material was peripheral blood, obtained in a trial of Ad26.COV2.S vaccine versus placebo. The receptors stem from a person between 18 and 65 years old who received the Ad26.COV2.S COVID-19 vaccine or a placebo.

This clone was seen only a few times. The chain recombines TRBV6-5 with TRBJ2-2; perhaps TRBD1 as D (5 bases). CDR1 is MNHEY and CDR2 is SVGAGI in the germline V gene. The CDR3 is 14 residues long. V lost 6 bases to trimming and J lost 8 bases, with 16 bases between them. The CDR3 DNA reads as TGTGCCAGCAGAACAGGACGGATAGTTGGGGAGCTGTTTTTT. Encoded protein: CASRTGRIVGELFF.

With regard to this clone: Other nucleotide sequences in the sample specify the same CDR3. The CDR3 loop is CASSLEVSGNTIYF. The CDR3 region has the DNA TGCGCCAGCAGCTTGGAAGTTTCTGGAAACACCATATATTTT. The V call is TRBV5-1, the J call TRBJ1-3; D is unclear. In germline, CDR1 is SGHRS, CDR2 YFSETQ. V dropped 0 bases and J dropped 1 base, with 5 bases sitting between them. The CDR3 sequence is 14 residues long.

The chain carries TRBV10-3 and TRBJ2-7; maybe TRBD2 (5 bases). This CDR3 comprises 14 residues. The V end lost 2 bases, the J end lost 6 bases, and 14 bases lay between the germline ends. Germline V CDR1 and CDR2: ENHRY, SYGVKD. The CDR3 nucleotides are TGTGCCATCAGTGAGGGCGGAGGAGGTAGCGAGCAGTACGTC. It translates to CAISEGGGGSEQYV.

The rearrangement uses TRBV9 and TRBJ2-3; 12 nucleotides match TRBD2. The CDR3 extends over 14 amino acids. Germline lookup yields CDR1 SGDLS and CDR2 YYNGEE. The trim removed 6 bases at V and 6 bases at J, leaving 5 bases unmatched. The CDR3 region has the DNA TGTGCCAGCAAGAGGACTAGCGGGGCGGATACGCAGTATTTT. Amino acid sequence: CASKRTSGADTQYF.

The gene calls are TRBV5-6 and TRBJ1-2, with D tentatively TRBD1 (6 bases). CDR1 is SGHDT and CDR2 is YYEEEE in the germline V gene. This CDR3 contains 16 residues. V gave up 3 bases and J gave up 4 bases, with 19 bases separating them. CDR3 region: CASSSGTLGAIYGYTF. For the CDR3, the DNA is TGTGCCAGCAGCTCAGGGACGCTGGGGGCCATCTATGGCTACACCTTC.

This rearrangement joins TRBV9 to TRBJ1-4; possibly TRBD1 for D (5 bases). Per germline, CDR1 SGDLS and CDR2 YYNGEE. Trimming took 3 bases from V and 12 from J, leaving 30 bases between them. This CDR3 has 18 amino acids. CDR3 in DNA: TGTGCCAGCAGCGGGGGAAATGGGGGTGCGAACAGGCCAGCCGAACTGTTTTTT. Its translation: CASSGGNGGANRPAELFF.

This sequence joins TRBV29-1 and TRBJ1-2; 7 bases align to TRBD1. The CDR3 loop spans 14 amino acids. The V and J ends lost 5 bases and 6 bases, in that order; junction bases with no gene match: 12. CDR1 SQVTM and CDR2 ANQGSEA come from the germline V gene. The CDR3 is CSVRPGQTTDGYTF. The CDR3 bases are TGCAGCGTTCGTCCGGGACAGACTACAGATGGCTACACCTTC.

The V gene is TRBV7-2, the J gene TRBJ1-1; 10 nucleotides match TRBD1. The CDR3 runs to 14 residues. Germline V CDR1 and CDR2: SGHTA, FQGNSA. With 2 bases clipped from V and 11 bases from J, the junction kept 8 bases outside the gene matches. This chain's CDR3 is CASSLPTGGVLAFF. The CDR3, as DNA: TGTGCCAGCAGCTTACCGACAGGGGGCGTTTTGGCTTTCTTT.

The sample holds one count of this clone. This chain connects TRBV19 to TRBJ2-1; TRBD1 matches 9 bases. V lost 0 bases, J lost 4 bases, and 7 bases stayed unmatched. Germline-derived CDR1 and CDR2 are LNHDA and SQIVND (reference sequence). CDR3 length: 17 amino acids. CDR3 DNA: TGTGCCAGTAGTATAGATCTACAGGGGGCGCGTTACAATGAGCAGTTCTTC. Its translation: CASSIDLQGARYNEQFF.

V is TRBV11-2 and J is TRBJ2-7, with D hard to call. The CDR3 spans 12 residues. V gave up 5 bases and J gave up 7 bases, with 12 bases separating them. Looked up from germline, CDR1 is SGHAT and CDR2 is FQNNGV. CDR3 DNA: TGTGCCAGCAGCCTTGGACGGACGGAGCAGTACTTC. Translating gives CASSLGRTEQYF. The complete variable domain, with remaining parts taken from reference TRBV11-2 and TRBJ2-7, reads EAGVAQSPRYKIIEKRQSVAFWCNPISGHATLYWYQQILGQGPKLLIQFQNNGVVDDSQLPKDRFSAERLKGVDSTLKIQPAKLEDSAVYLCASSLGRTEQYFGPGTRLTVT.

V is TRBV28 and J is TRBJ1-1; D call uncertain. Trimming left V 3 bases short and J 10 bases short, with 9 bases between. The length of the CDR3 is 11 residues. The germline CDR1 and CDR2 sequences are MDHEN and SYDVKM. The CDR3 DNA reads TGTGCCAGCAGTTTGGTCGACGGAGCTTTCTTT. It translates to CASSLVDGAFF.

The CDR3 sequence is CASTLRDIAYYTF. In nucleotides, the CDR3 is TGTGCCAGTACTCTGCGGGACATAGCTTACTACACCTTC. The rearrangement uses TRBV19 and TRBJ1-2, with TRBD1 as a possible D gene (6 bases). The CDR3 totals 13 residues. Germline V gene lookup returns CDR1 LNHDA and CDR2 SQIVND (reference sequence). V lost 7 bases, J lost 10 bases, and 19 bases lay in between.